These 17 T cell receptor beta chains originate from one sample sequenced in a study of T cell responses to AZD1222 COVID-19 vaccine. TCRdb's table, derived via immunoSEQ multiplex PCR, lists solely in-frame clones and lacks some. The profile covers around 96,000 clones, with about 88% appearing a single time and over 2.5% taken by the ten largest. The sample was peripheral blood, taken on day 0 of AZD1222 vaccination. The source is an adult in good health.

The rearrangement uses TRBV21-1 and TRBJ2-5; the D call in the table, TRBD2, was not verified against the DNA. TRBV21-1 is a pseudogene locus. The CDR3 is made up of 15 amino acids. As DNA, the CDR3 is TGTGCCAGCAGCACAAAGCGGGGGGGCCGGGAGACCCAGTACTTC. Translating gives CASSTKRGGRETQYF.

The rearrangement joins TRBV30 to TRBJ1-4; D unclear. Germline CDR1 GTSNPN, CDR2 SVGIG (reference sequence). The CDR3 sequence is 13 residues long. Between the trimmed V and J ends, which lost 1 base and 8 bases, there was a span of 11 bases. The CDR3 is CAWSDRVGEKLFF. The CDR3 DNA reads TGTGCCTGGAGTGACCGGGTTGGAGAAAAACTGTTTTTT. Drawing the rest from reference TRBV30 and TRBJ1-4, the complete variable domain is SQTIHQWPATLVQPVGSPLSLECTVEGTSNPNLYWYRQAAGRGLQLLFYSVGIGQISSEVPQNLSASRPQDRQFILSSKKLLLSDSGFYLCAWSDRVGEKLFFGSGTQLSVL.

This chain links TRBV5-1 with TRBJ1-4; D remains unclear. V was clipped by 5 bases and J by 8 bases, with 19 bases between them. The V gene's germline CDR1 is SGHRS and CDR2 YFSETQ. The CDR3 covers 15 residues. The CDR3 here is CASSPNAGMGEKLFF. The CDR3, as DNA: TGCGCCAGCAGTCCTAACGCGGGGATGGGAGAAAAACTGTTTTTT.

This clone was detected only once. This chain connects TRBV11-3 to TRBJ1-1; possibly TRBD1 for D (6 bases). This CDR3 comprises 12 residues. V was trimmed by 3 bases and J by 10 bases, leaving 12 bases between them. Germline loops: CDR1 SGHNT, CDR2 YENEEA. This CDR3 is CASSFSGGVAFF. CDR3 DNA sequence: TGTGCCAGCAGCTTCTCGGGGGGCGTAGCTTTCTTT. The variable domain in full, completed from reference TRBV11-3 and TRBJ1-1, reads EAGVVQSPRYKIIEKKQPVAFWCNPISGHNTLYWYLQNLGQGPELLIRYENEEAVDDSQLPKDRFSAERLKGVDSTLKIQPAELGDSAVYLCASSFSGGVAFFGQGTRLTVV.

Here the CDR3 reads CASSPRTSGGHFF. The CDR3 DNA reads TGTGCCAGTAGTCCTCGGACTAGCGGGGGACATTTCTTC. This rearrangement joins TRBV19 to TRBJ2-1, with 13 bases matching TRBD2. After removal of 5 bases from V and 16 bases from J, the junction contained 8 bases not matched to a gene. Germline assignment: CDR1 LNHDA and CDR2 SQIVND (reference sequence). CDR3 size: 13 residues.

The chain recombines TRBV5-1 with TRBJ1-2; D gene unclear. Germline assignment: CDR1 SGHRS and CDR2 YFSETQ. The CDR3 extends over 13 amino acids. Deletions cut 1 base from V and 4 bases from J, with 8 bases between. The CDR3 spells CASSLMGSYGYTF. CDR3 nucleotides: TGCGCCAGCAGCTTGATGGGGTCCTATGGCTACACCTTC.

The CDR3 loop reads CASSLKNQENTEAFF. The CDR3 DNA sequence: TGTGCCAGCAGCTTAAAGAACCAGGAGAACACTGAAGCTTTCTTT. The chain joins TRBV7-6 to TRBJ1-1; D is unclear. V lost 2 bases and J 1 base, leaving 11 bases between the germline ends. This CDR3 has 15 residues. Germline-derived CDR1 and CDR2 are SGHVS and FNYEAQ.

The rearrangement uses TRBV18 and TRBJ2-7, with 10 bases lining up with TRBD1. The CDR3 loop spans 14 amino acids. Germline-derived CDR1 and CDR2 are KGHSH and LQKENI. J gave up 6 bases and V 6 bases, and 8 bases lay outside the gene matches. The CDR3 bases are TGTGCCAGCTCGGGACAGGGGCAGGTCGGCGAGCAGTACTTC. Amino acids: CASSGQGQVGEQYF. The full variable domain, with the rest looked up from reference TRBV18 and TRBJ2-7, is NAGVMQNPRHLVRRRGQEARLRCSPMKGHSHVYWYRQLPEEGLKFMVYLQKENIIDESGMPKERFSAEFPKEGPSILRIQQVVRGDSAAYFCASSGQGQVGEQYFGPGTRLTVT.

This chain connects TRBV11-3 to TRBJ2-5; D is perhaps TRBD2 (6 bases). CDR3 length: 15 residues. Germline loops: CDR1 SGHNT, CDR2 YENEEA. The ends were cut back, 5 bases at V and 2 bases at J, with 15 bases in the middle. CDR3 sequence: CASSPREAGQETQYF. In DNA, the CDR3 is TGTGCCAGCAGCCCCCGTGAAGCGGGTCAAGAGACCCAGTACTTC.

This clone showed up just once. The V gene is TRBV9, the J gene TRBJ1-6; 8 bases align to TRBD1. This CDR3 region has 14 residues. Germline loops: CDR1 SGDLS, CDR2 YYNGEE. The J segment lost 9 bases and the V segment lost 3 bases, leaving 5 bases of the junction unmatched. CDR3 protein: CASSAGQGGSPLHF. CDR3 bases: TGTGCCAGCAGCGCAGGACAGGGTGGTTCACCCCTCCACTTT.

The gene calls are TRBV12-5 and TRBJ2-6, with D uncertain. From germline, CDR1 is LGHNT and CDR2 FRNRAP. The ends were cut back, 1 base at V and 1 base at J, with 14 bases in the middle. This CDR3 contains 18 residues. CDR3 amino acids: CASGLGLYEVSGANVLTF. The CDR3 region has the DNA TGTGCTAGTGGTTTGGGACTCTATGAGGTATCTGGGGCCAACGTCCTGACTTTC.

As to this clone: A read error is likely, as this CDR3 ends without the conserved phenylalanine or tryptophan. The limits of the CDR3 on the DNA are not certain, so only TCRdb's listed CDR3 is given. The CDR3 reads CASSESSRTGKAY. The J gene is TRBJ2-7, the V gene TRBV6-1; TRBD1, the table's D call, was not compared with the DNA. From germline, CDR1 is MNHNS and CDR2 SASEGT. The CDR3 region is 13 residues in length, termini included.

This clone was counted a few times. This chain connects TRBV11-2 to TRBJ1-1; 10 bases map to TRBD1. After removal of 5 bases from V and 2 bases from J, the junction contained 8 bases not matched to a gene. The CDR3 is 16 residues long. The germline CDR1 and CDR2 sequences are SGHAT and FQNNGV. CDR3: CASSETGGRDNTEAFF. DNA for the CDR3: TGTGCCAGCAGCGAGACAGGGGGCCGGGATAACACTGAAGCTTTCTTT.

The rearrangement links TRBV19 to TRBJ1-1, with D unclear. This CDR3 contains 14 residues. CDR1 and CDR2 from the germline V gene are LNHDA and SQIVND (reference sequence). V was clipped by 3 bases and J by 5 bases, with 13 bases between them. Written as DNA, the CDR3 is TGTGCCAGTAGTATTACCAGTCGCGGAACTGAAGCTTTCTTT. The encoded protein is CASSITSRGTEAFF. The whole variable domain, filled in from reference TRBV19 and TRBJ1-1, reads DGGITQSPKYLFRKEGQNVTLSCEQNLNHDAMYWYRQDPGQGLRLIYYSQIVNDFQKGDIAEGYSVSREKKESFPLTVTSAQKNPTAFYLCASSITSRGTEAFFGQGTRLTVV.

The V and J genes are TRBV6-2 or TRBV6-3 and TRBJ2-5; D gene uncertain. Germline V gene lookup returns CDR1 MNHEY and CDR2 SVGEGT. The CDR3 spans 14 residues. The V end lost 6 bases, the J end lost 3 bases, and 14 bases lay between the germline ends. The CDR3 DNA reads as TGTGCCAGCAGCCCGGCGGACCTTAAAGAGACCCAGTACTTC. Protein: CASSPADLKETQYF.

This sequence joins TRBV6-5 and TRBJ1-2; possibly TRBD1 for D (5 bases). The CDR3 is made up of 11 amino acids. Trimming shortened V by 7 bases and J by 8 bases, and 11 bases separated the two germline ends. The germline CDR1 and CDR2 sequences are MNHEY and SVGAGI. CDR3 in DNA: TGTGCCAGCAACTCAGGGTGGGGCTACACCTTC. Translation: CASNSGWGYTF.

The chain combines TRBV9 with TRBJ2-5; TRBD1 agrees at 9 bases. Germline CDR1 is SGDLS and CDR2 is YYNGEE. This CDR3 is built from 18 residues. Germline trimming cut 2 bases from V and 2 bases from J; bases unmatched to any gene: 13. CDR3 loop: CASSVKEGNRGHQETQYF. CDR3 nucleotide sequence: TGTGCCAGCAGCGTCAAAGAGGGGAACAGGGGGCATCAAGAGACCCAGTACTTC.